Sequencing of this TCR beta chain was carried out in a study of T cells in Graves' hyperthyroidism and ophthalmopathy. Unmatched junction bases numbered 4, after V lost 2 bases and J lost 10 bases. The CDR3 totals 14 residues. Germline loops: CDR1 MNHEY, CDR2 SMNVEV (reference sequence). There were TCR beta CDR3 regions amplified from RNA transcripts. The TCR CDR3 first-round RT-PCR relied on the HTBI primer set. TCRdb redid the calling of the multiplex PCR reads with MiXCR, one entry per CDR3 protein. The sample has 250,000 to 400,000 distinct CDR3 sequences, approximately 15% seen once; the top ten hold 34%. The table lists this clonotype with many counts.

The chain combines TRBV27 with TRBJ1-6; 8 bases fit TRBD1. What was sequenced was blood. This TCR derives from a woman in her forties with Graves' ophthalmopathy. The CDR3 DNA reads TGTGCCAGCAGTTTAGGACAGGGTTGGTCACCCCTCCACTTT. Amino acid sequence: CASSLGQGWSPLHF.